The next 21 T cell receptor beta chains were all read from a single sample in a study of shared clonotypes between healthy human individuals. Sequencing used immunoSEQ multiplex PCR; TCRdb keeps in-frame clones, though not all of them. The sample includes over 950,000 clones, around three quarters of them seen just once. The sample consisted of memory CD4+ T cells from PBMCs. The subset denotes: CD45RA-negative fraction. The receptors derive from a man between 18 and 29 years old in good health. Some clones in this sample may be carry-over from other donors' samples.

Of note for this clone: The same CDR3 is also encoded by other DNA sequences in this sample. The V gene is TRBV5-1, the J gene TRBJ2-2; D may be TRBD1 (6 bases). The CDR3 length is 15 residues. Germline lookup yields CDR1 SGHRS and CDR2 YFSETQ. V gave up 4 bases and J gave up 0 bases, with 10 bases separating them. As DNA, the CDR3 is TGCGCCAGCAGCCCACAGGGCCCGAACACCGGGGAGCTGTTTTTT. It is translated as CASSPQGPNTGELFF.

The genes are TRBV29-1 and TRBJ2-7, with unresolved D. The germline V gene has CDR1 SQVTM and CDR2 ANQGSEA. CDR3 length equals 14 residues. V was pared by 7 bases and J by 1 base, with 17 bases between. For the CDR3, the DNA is TGCAGCGCATCCTTCCAAGCCCTATCCTACGAGCAGTACTTC. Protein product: CSASFQALSYEQYF.

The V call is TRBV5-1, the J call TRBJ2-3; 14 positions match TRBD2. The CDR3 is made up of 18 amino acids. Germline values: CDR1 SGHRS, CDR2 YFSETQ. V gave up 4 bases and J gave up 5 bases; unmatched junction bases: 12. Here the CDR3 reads CASSPGTSGSFVEDTQYF. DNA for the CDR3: TGCGCCAGCAGCCCAGGGACTAGCGGGAGTTTTGTAGAAGATACGCAGTATTTT. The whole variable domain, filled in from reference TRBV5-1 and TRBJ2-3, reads KAGVTQTPRYLIKTRGQQVTLSCSPISGHRSVSWYQQTPGQGLQFLFEYFSETQRNKGNFPGRFSGRQFSNSRSEMNVSTLELGDSALYLCASSPGTSGSFVEDTQYFGPGTRLTVL.

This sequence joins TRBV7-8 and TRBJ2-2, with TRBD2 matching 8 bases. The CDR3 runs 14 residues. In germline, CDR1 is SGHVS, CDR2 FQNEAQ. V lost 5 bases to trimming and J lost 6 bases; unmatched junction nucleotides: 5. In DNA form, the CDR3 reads TGTGCCAGCAGCCCTGGACTAGCATCCGGGGAGCTGTTTTTT. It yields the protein CASSPGLASGELFF.

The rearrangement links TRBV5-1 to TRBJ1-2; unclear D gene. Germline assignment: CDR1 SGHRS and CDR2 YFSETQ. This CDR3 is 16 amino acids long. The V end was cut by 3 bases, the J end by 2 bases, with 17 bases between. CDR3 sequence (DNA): TGCGCCAGCAGCTCCCTACGGGGAGATGCAAACTATGGCTACACCTTC. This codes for CASSSLRGDANYGYTF.

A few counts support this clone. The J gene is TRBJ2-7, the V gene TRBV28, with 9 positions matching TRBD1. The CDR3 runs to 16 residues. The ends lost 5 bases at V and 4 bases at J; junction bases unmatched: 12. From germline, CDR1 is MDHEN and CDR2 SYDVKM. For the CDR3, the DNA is TGTGCCAGCAGTCAGACTCCGGGACAGGGTGATTACGAGCAGTACTTC. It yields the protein CASSQTPGQGDYEQYF.

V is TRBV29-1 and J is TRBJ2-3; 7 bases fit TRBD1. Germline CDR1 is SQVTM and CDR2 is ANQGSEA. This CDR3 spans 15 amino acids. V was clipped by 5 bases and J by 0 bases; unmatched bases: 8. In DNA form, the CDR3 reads TGCAGCGTTCCGCCCGGGGACAGTAGCACAGATACGCAGTATTTT. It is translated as CSVPPGDSSTDTQYF.

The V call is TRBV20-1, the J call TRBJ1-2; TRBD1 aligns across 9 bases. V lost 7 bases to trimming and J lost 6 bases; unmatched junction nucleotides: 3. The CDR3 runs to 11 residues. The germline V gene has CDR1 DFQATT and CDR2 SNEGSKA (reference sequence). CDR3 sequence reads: CSGTGGDGYTF. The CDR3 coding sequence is TGCAGTGGCACAGGGGGCGATGGCTACACCTTC.

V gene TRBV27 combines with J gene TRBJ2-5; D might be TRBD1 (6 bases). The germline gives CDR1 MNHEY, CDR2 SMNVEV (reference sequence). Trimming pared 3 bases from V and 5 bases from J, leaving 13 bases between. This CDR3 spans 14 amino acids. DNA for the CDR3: TGTGCCAGCAGTTTGAAATCAGGGGAGGAGACCCAGTACTTC. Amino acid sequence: CASSLKSGEETQYF.

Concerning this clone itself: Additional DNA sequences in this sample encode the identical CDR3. Here the CDR3 reads CASSRSPGELFF. The CDR3, as DNA: TGTGCCAGCAGCAGAAGCCCCGGGGAGCTGTTTTTT. The rearrangement uses TRBV28 and TRBJ2-2; D gene unclear. The CDR3 extends over 12 amino acids. Deletions cut 6 bases from V and 6 bases from J, with 8 bases between. Germline CDR1 reads MDHEN; CDR2 reads SYDVKM.

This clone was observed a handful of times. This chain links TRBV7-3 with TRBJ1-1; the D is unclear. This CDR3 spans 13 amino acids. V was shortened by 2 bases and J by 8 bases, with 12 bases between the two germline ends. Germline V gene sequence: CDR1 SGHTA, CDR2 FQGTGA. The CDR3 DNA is TGTGCCAGCAGCTTAGGTTCAGGCAGGGAAGCTTTCTTT. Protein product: CASSLGSGREAFF.

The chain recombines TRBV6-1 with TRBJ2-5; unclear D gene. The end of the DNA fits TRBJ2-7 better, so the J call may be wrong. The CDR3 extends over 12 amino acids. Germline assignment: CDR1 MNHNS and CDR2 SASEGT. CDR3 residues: CASSRISYEQYF. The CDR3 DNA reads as TGTGCCAGCAGTCGGATCTCCTACGAGCAGTACTTC.

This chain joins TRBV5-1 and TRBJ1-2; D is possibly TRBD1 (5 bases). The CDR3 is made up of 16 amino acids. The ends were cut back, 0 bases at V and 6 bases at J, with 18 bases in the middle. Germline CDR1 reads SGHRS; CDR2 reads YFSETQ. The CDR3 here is CASSLVVDSGENGYTF. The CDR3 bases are TGCGCCAGCAGCTTGGTGGTCGACAGTGGTGAAAATGGCTACACCTTC.

In DNA, the CDR3 is TGTGCCAGCAGGGGAGGACTAGCGGGAGAGGGTGAGCAGTTCTTC. Its protein is CASRGGLAGEGEQFF. V and J are TRBV6-6 and TRBJ2-1; 13 bases align to TRBD2. Germline loops: CDR1 MNHNY, CDR2 SVGAGI (reference sequence). V dropped 6 bases and J dropped 9; count of bases not matched to a gene: 8. The length of the CDR3 is 15 residues.

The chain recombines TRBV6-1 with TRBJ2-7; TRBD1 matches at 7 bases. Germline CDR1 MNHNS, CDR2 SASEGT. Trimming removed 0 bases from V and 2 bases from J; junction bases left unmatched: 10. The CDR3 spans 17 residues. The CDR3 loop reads CASSEAARQGVAYEQYF. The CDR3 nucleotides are TGTGCCAGCAGTGAAGCAGCCCGGCAGGGGGTCGCCTACGAGCAGTACTTC.

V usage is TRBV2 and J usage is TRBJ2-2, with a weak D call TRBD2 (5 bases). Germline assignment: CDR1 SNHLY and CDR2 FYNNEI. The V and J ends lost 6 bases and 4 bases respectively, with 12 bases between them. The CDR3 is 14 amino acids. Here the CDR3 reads CASRTREGTGELFF. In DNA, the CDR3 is TGTGCCAGCAGGACCAGAGAGGGCACCGGGGAGCTGTTTTTT.

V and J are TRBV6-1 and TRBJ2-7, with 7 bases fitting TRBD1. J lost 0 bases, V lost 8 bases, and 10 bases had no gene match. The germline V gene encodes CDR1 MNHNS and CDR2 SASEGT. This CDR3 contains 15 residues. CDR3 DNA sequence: TGTGCCAGCCGCCTAGGACAGGCCAGCTCCTACGAGCAGTACTTC. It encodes CASRLGQASSYEQYF.

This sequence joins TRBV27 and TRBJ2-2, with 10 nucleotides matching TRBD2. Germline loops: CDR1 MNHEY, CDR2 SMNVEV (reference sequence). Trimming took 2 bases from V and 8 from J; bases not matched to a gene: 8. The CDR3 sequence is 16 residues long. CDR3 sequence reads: CASSLLAGDGTGELFF. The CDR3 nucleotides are TGTGCCAGCAGTTTACTAGCGGGAGATGGTACTGGGGAGCTGTTTTTT.

The CDR3 is CASSATLDTQYF. CDR3 in DNA: TGTGCCAGCAGTGCGACCCTGGATACGCAGTATTTT. The J gene is TRBJ2-3, the V gene TRBV2; D is unresolved. The CDR3 sequence is 12 residues long. The germline V gene has CDR1 SNHLY and CDR2 FYNNEI. V lost 4 bases and J lost 6, with 8 bases in between.

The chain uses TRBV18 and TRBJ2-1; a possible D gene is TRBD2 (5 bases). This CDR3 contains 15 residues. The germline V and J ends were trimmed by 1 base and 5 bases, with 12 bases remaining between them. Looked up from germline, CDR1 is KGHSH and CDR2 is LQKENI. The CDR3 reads CASSPREGRDNEQFF. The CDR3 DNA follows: TGTGCCAGCTCACCACGAGAAGGGCGGGACAATGAGCAGTTCTTC.

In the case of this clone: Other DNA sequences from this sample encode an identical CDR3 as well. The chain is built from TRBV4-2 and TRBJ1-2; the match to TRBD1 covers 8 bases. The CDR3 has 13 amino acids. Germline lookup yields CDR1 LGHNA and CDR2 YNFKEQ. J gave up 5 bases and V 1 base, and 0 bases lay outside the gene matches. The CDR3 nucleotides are TGTGCCAGCAGCCAAGGACAGGGGTATGGCTACACCTTC. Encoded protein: CASSQGQGYGYTF.